Below are 5 T cell receptor beta chains sequenced from a single sample in a study of blood T cells in healthy people across ages. It was with a sample-barcoded 5' primer and a J-beta primer mix that a second PCR of roughly 7 to 12 cycles was run. MiXCR, applied by TCRdb to the 5' RACE reads, yields one record per CDR3 protein. Here the sample spans 550,000 to 650,000 distinct CDR3 sequences, under 30% being singletons. The specimen was blood. The origin of the receptors is a woman older than 75 in good health.

This clonotype was detected many times. The chain recombines TRBV4-2 with TRBJ2-5, with a possible D match to TRBD1 (5 bases). The CDR3 is made up of 15 amino acids. Germline-derived CDR1 and CDR2 are LGHNA and YNFKEQ. The germline V and J ends were trimmed by 0 bases and 3 bases, with 11 bases remaining between them. The CDR3 DNA is TGTGCCAGCAGCCAAGACTCGAGACAGAAAGAGACCCAGTACTTC. It yields the protein CASSQDSRQKETQYF.

The chain combines TRBV7-9 with TRBJ2-4; possible D gene TRBD1, 6 bases. CDR1 SEHNR and CDR2 FQNEAQ come from the germline V gene (reference sequence). V gave up 4 bases and J gave up 5 bases, with 15 bases separating them. The CDR3 is made up of 15 amino acids. As DNA, the CDR3 is TGTGCCAGCAGCTCGACGGACAGTCCCGAAAACATTCAGTACTTC. Translated, it gives CASSSTDSPENIQYF.

There are many counts of this clonotype. This chain uses TRBV6-6 with TRBJ2-3; 9 nucleotides align to TRBD2. The CDR3 is made up of 16 amino acids. Germline V gives CDR1 MNHNY, CDR2 SVGAGI (reference sequence). J was trimmed by 2 bases and V by 6 bases; bases with no gene match: 9. The CDR3 region has the DNA TGTGCCAGCAGCGGAGGGACTAGCCATGACACAGATACGCAGTATTTT. It codes for CASSGGTSHDTDTQYF.

Comments on this clonotype: Possible read error: a much larger clone is one base away. This chain connects TRBV9 to TRBJ2-1; 9 nucleotides line up with TRBD2. The junction had 9 bases not matched to a gene; V was cut back by 3 bases and J by 8 bases. CDR1 and CDR2 from the germline V gene are SGDLS and YYNGEE. The CDR3 is made up of 15 amino acids. CDR3 sequence: CASSERAGGNDEQFF. The CDR3 nucleotides read TGTGCCAGCAGCGAACGAGCGGGGGGTAACGATGAGCAGTTCTTC.

Details on this clonotype: The germline gene is not matched at one end of the junction; a read error may be the cause. The rearrangement joins TRBV5-1 to TRBJ2-7, with no clear D. The CDR3 sequence is 15 residues long. CDR1 is SGHRS, CDR2 YFSETQ, per germline. Written as DNA, the CDR3 is TGCGTCAGCAGCTTGACGGTGGACGGATTCTACGAGCAGTACTTC. Translation: CVSSLTVDGFYEQYF.